This T cell receptor (beta chain) was sequenced for a study of CD8+ T cells in alopecia areata. Study summary: Percent of scalp involved defined treated patients' severity scores.

A remark on this clone: Its matching antigen is unknown.

RNA extraction was followed by reverse transcription into cDNA, which acted as the sequencing template. Sequenced by immunoSEQ multiplex PCR; TCRdb stores in-frame clones only, minus some. This sample yields 90,000 to 100,000 clones, of which under 70% are seen a single time; roughly a sixth belongs to the top ten. Treatment indicated: oral pan-JAK inhibitor, 5-10 mg twice daily. General study findings and limits: Many of the expanded lesional clones endured in scalp and blood while on tofacitinib.

The CDR3 extends over 19 amino acids. V shed 0 bases, J shed 5 bases, and the junction held 14 bases outside the gene matches. The sequence was obtained from a human donor with alopecia areata. This chain connects TRBV23-1 to TRBJ1-5; 9 positions match TRBD1. TRBV23-1 is reported as an ORF; its role is uncertain. The sequencing here drew on CD8+ T cells sorted from blood, taken at week 4, from a patient treated with tofacitinib. This CDR3 is CASSQSYLLSRTGDQPQHF. The CDR3 DNA reads TGCGCCAGCAGTCAATCATATCTGTTGTCGAGGACAGGGGATCAGCCCCAGCATTTT.